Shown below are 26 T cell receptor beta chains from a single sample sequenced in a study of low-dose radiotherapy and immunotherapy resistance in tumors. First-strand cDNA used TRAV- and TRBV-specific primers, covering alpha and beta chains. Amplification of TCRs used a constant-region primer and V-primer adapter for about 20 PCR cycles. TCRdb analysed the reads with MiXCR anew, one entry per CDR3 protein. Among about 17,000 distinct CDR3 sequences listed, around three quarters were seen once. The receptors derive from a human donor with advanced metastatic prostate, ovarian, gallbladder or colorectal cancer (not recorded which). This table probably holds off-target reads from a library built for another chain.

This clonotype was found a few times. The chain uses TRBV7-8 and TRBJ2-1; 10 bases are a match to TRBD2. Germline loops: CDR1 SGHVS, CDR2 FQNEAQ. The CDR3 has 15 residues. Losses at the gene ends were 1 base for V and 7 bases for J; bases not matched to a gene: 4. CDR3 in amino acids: CASSLVVTSGNEQFF. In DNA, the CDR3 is TGTGCCAGCAGCTTAGTTGTGACTAGCGGGAATGAGCAGTTCTTC.

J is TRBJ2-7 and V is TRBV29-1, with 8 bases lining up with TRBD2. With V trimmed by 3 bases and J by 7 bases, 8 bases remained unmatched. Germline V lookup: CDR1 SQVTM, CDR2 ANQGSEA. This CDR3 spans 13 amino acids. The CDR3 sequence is CSVESSGIREQYF. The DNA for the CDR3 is TGCAGCGTTGAGAGTAGCGGGATAAGGGAGCAGTACTTC.

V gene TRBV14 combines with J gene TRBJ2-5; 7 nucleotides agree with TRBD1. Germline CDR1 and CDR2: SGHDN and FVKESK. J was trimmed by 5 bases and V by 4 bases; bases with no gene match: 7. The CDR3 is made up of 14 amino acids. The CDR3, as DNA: TGTGCCAGCAGCCTGAACAGGGGCGAGGAGACCCAGTACTTC. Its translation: CASSLNRGEETQYF.

CDR3 sequence: CASSPIRGKYSNQPQHF. The CDR3 nucleotides are TGTGCCAGCAGCCCAATCCGGGGGAAGTATAGCAATCAGCCCCAGCATTTT. V is TRBV6-2 or TRBV6-3 and J is TRBJ1-5, with D possibly matching TRBD1 (5 bases). Trimming took 6 bases from V and 0 from J, leaving 18 bases between them. The CDR3 spans 17 residues. Germline CDR1 reads MNHEY; CDR2 reads SVGEGT.

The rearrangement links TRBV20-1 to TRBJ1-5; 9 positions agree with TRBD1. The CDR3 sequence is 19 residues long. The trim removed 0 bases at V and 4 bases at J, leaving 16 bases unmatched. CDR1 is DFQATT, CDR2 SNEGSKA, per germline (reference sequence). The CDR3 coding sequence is TGCAGTGCTAGAGATTCCATTACGGGACAGGGTATTTTTAATCAGCCCCAGCATTTT. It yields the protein CSARDSITGQGIFNQPQHF.

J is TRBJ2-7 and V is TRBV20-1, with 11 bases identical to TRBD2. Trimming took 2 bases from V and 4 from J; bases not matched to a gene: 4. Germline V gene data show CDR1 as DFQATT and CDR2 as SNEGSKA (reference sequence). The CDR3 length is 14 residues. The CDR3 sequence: CSARIAGGSYEQYF. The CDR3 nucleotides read TGCAGTGCTAGAATAGCGGGGGGGAGTTACGAGCAGTACTTC.

The DNA for the CDR3 is TGTGCCAGCAGCGCCAACCGGAGAGATACGCAGTATTTT. Its protein is CASSANRRDTQYF. V is TRBV9 and J is TRBJ2-3, with D uncertain. The CDR3 extends over 13 amino acids. With 3 bases removed from V and 5 bases from J, the gap between germline ends came to 10 bases. Germline V lookup: CDR1 SGDLS, CDR2 YYNGEE.

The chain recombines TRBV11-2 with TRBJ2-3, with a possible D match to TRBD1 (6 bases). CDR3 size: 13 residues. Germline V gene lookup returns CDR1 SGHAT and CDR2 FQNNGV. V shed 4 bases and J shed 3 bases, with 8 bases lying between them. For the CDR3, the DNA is TGTGCCAGCAGCTATGACAGGACAGATACGCAGTATTTT. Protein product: CASSYDRTDTQYF. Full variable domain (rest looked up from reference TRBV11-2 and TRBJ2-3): EAGVAQSPRYKIIEKRQSVAFWCNPISGHATLYWYQQILGQGPKLLIQFQNNGVVDDSQLPKDRFSAERLKGVDSTLKIQPAKLEDSAVYLCASSYDRTDTQYFGPGTRLTVL.

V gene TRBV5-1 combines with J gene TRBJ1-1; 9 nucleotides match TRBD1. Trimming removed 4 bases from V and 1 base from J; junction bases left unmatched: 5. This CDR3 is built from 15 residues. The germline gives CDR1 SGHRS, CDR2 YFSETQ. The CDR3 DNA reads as TGCGCCAGCAGCCAAGGGGGACAGGGGAACACTGAAGCTTTCTTT. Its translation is CASSQGGQGNTEAFF. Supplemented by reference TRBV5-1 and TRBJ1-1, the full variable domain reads KAGVTQTPRYLIKTRGQQVTLSCSPISGHRSVSWYQQTPGQGLQFLFEYFSETQRNKGNFPGRFSGRQFSNSRSEMNVSTLELGDSALYLCASSQGGQGNTEAFFGQGTRLTVV.

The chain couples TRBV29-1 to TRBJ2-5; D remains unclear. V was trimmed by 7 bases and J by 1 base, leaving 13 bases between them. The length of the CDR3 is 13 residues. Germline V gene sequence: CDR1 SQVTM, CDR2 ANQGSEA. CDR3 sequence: CSGAYSRQETQYF. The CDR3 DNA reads TGCAGCGGCGCTTACTCCCGCCAAGAGACCCAGTACTTC.

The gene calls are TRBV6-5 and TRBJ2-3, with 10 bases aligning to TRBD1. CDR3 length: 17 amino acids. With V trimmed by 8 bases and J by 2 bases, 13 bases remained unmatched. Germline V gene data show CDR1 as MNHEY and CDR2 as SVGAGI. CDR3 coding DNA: TGTGCCAGCGGCCGCTGGGACAGGGGAACGAACACAGATACGCAGTATTTT. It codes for CASGRWDRGTNTDTQYF.

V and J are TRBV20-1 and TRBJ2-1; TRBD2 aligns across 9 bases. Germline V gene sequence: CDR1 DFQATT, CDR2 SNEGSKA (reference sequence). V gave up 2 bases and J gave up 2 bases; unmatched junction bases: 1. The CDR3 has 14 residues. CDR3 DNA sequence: TGCAGTGCTAGACTAGCGGGGACCTACAATGAGCAGTTCTTC. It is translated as CSARLAGTYNEQFF.

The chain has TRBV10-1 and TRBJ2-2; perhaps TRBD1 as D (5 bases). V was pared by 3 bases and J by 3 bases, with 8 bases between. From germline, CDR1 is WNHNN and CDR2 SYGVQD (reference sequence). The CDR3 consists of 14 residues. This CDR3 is CASSDLGDTGELFF. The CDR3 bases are TGCGCCAGCAGTGACCTAGGGGACACCGGGGAGCTGTTTTTT.

CDR3 bases: TGCAGCGTTGGCCGGGGGGGTGAAAACATTCAGTACTTC. Translation gives CSVGRGGENIQYF. This sequence joins TRBV29-1 and TRBJ2-4, with 8 bases aligning to TRBD2. Per the germline V gene, CDR1 is SQVTM and CDR2 is ANQGSEA. V was pared by 4 bases and J by 5 bases, with 4 bases of the junction left unmatched. This CDR3 is built from 13 residues.

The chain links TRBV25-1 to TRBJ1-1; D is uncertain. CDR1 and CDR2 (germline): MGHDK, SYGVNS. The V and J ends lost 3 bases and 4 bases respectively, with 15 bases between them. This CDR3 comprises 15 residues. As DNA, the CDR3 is TGTGCCAGCAGTGATCGGTTGGGTGTTGGCACTGAAGCTTTCTTT. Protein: CASSDRLGVGTEAFF.

The CDR3 spells CASSLGAYTDTQYF. The CDR3, as DNA: TGTGCCAGCAGCTTAGGGGCCTACACAGATACGCAGTATTTT. The chain joins TRBV7-2 to TRBJ2-3, with D unclear. The length of the CDR3 is 14 residues. Germline V gene sequence: CDR1 SGHTA, CDR2 FQGNSA. The V gene lost 1 base and the J gene lost 2 bases, with 7 bases spanning the gap.

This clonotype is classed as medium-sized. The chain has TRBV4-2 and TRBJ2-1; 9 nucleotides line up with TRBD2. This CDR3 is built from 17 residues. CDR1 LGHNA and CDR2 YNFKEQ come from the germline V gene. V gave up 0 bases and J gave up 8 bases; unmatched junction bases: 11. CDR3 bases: TGTGCCAGCAGCCAAGATTACGGTAGCGGGAGCGTCGATGAGCAGTTCTTC. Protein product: CASSQDYGSGSVDEQFF.

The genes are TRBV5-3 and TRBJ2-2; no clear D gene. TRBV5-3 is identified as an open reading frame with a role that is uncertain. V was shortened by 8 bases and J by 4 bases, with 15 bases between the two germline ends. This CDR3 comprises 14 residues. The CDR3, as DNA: TGTGCCAGCAGTCAGGCACCGATCACCGGGGAGCTGTTTTTT. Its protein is CASSQAPITGELFF.

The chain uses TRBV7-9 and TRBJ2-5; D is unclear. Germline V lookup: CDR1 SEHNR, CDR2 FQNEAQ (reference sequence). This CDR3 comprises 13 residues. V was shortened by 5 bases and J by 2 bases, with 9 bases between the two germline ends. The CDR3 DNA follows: TGTGCCAGCAGCCCTCTGGGGCAAGAGACCCAGTACTTC. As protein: CASSPLGQETQYF. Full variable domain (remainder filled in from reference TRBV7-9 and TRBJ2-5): DTGVSQNPRHKITKRGQNVTFRCDPISEHNRLYWYRQTLGQGPEFLTYFQNEAQLEKSRLLSDRFSAERPKGSFSTLEIQRTEQGDSAMYLCASSPLGQETQYFGPGTRLLVL.

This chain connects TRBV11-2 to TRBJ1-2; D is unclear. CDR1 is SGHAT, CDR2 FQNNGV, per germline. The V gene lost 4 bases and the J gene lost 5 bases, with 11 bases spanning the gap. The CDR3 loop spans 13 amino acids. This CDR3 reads CASSSPRLYGYTF. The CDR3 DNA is TGTGCCAGCAGCTCCCCAAGGCTGTATGGCTACACCTTC. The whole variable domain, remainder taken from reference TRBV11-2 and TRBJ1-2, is EAGVAQSPRYKIIEKRQSVAFWCNPISGHATLYWYQQILGQGPKLLIQFQNNGVVDDSQLPKDRFSAERLKGVDSTLKIQPAKLEDSAVYLCASSSPRLYGYTFGSGTRLTVV.

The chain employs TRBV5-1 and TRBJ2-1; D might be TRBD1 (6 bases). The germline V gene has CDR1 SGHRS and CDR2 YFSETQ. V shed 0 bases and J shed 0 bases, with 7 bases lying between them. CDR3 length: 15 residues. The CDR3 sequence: CASSLVQGSYNEQFF. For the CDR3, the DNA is TGCGCCAGCAGCTTGGTACAGGGCTCCTACAATGAGCAGTTCTTC.

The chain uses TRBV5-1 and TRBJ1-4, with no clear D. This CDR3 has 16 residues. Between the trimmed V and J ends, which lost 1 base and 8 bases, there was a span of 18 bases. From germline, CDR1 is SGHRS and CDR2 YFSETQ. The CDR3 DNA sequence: TGCGCCAGCAGCTTGCGATCCCCTCCCGACGGCGAAAAACTGTTTTTT. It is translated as CASSLRSPPDGEKLFF.

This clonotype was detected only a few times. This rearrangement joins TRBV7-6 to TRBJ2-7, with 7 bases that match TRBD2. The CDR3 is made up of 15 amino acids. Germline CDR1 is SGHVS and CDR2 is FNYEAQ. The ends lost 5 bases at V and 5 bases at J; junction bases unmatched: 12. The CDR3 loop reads CASSVGAGASHEQYF. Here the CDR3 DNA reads TGTGCCAGCAGCGTTGGTGCGGGAGCTTCCCACGAGCAGTACTTC.

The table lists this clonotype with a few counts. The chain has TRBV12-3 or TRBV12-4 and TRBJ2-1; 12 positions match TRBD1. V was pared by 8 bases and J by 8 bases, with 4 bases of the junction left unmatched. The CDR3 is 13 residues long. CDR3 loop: CASAGTGGDEQFF. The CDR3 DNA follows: TGTGCCAGCGCCGGGACAGGGGGCGATGAGCAGTTCTTC.

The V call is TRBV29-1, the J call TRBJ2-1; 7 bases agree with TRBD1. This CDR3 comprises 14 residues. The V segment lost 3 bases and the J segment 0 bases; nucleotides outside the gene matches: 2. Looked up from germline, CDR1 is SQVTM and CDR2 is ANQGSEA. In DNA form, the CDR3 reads TGCAGCGTTGAGGACAGGTCCTCCTACAATGAGCAGTTCTTC. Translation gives CSVEDRSSYNEQFF.

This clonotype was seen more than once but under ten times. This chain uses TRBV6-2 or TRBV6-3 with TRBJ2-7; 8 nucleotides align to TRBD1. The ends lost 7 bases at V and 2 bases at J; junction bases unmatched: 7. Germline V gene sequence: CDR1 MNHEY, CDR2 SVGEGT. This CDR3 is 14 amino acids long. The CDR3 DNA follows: TGTGCCAGCATGGTTAACAGGGGGGCCTACGAGCAGTACTTC. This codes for CASMVNRGAYEQYF.